The 5 T cell receptor beta chains reported below all come from one sample, sequenced in a study of T cell repertoires in ileal Crohn's disease. As for time point: neoterminal ileum biopsy at postoperative endoscopy, about 6 months after surgery. The assay was immunoSEQ multiplex PCR, and TCRdb's table has in-frame clones only and misses some. The sample records roughly 62,000 clones, roughly nine tenths being singletons. The sample was ileal tissue. These TCRs come from an adult with Crohn's disease.

The chain carries TRBV2 and TRBJ1-4; a possible D gene is TRBD1 (6 bases). The CDR3 runs 14 residues. Trimming stripped 7 bases from V and 6 bases from J, with 15 bases between. Germline V gene lookup returns CDR1 SNHLY and CDR2 FYNNEI. CDR3 region: CASNRDTRYEKLFF. The CDR3 region has the DNA TGTGCCAGCAACCGGGACACACGGTATGAAAAACTGTTTTTT.

The V and J genes are TRBV10-3 and TRBJ1-1; perhaps TRBD1 as D (6 bases). This CDR3 is 14 amino acids long. Germline CDR1 ENHRY, CDR2 SYGVKD. Trimming took 6 bases from V and 4 from J, leaving 15 bases between them. The CDR3: CAISETGVITEAFF. As DNA, the CDR3 is TGTGCCATCAGCGAGACAGGCGTAATCACTGAAGCTTTCTTT.

The rearrangement joins TRBV28 to TRBJ1-2; no firm D call. This CDR3 spans 12 amino acids. V lost 5 bases and J lost 3, with 7 bases in between. The V gene's germline CDR1 is MDHEN and CDR2 SYDVKM. For the CDR3, the DNA is TGTGCCAGCAGTATCCGGGACTATGGCTACACCTTC. This codes for CASSIRDYGYTF.

V is TRBV7-8 and J is TRBJ1-1, with D maybe TRBD1 (6 bases). The CDR3 is made up of 13 amino acids. Looked up from germline, CDR1 is SGHVS and CDR2 is FQNEAQ. The ends were cut back, 3 bases at V and 1 base at J, with 6 bases in the middle. The CDR3 region is CASSLTGNTEAFF. CDR3 DNA sequence: TGTGCCAGCAGCTTGACAGGGAACACTGAAGCTTTCTTT.

Only one count was recorded for this clone. The chain employs TRBV7-2 and TRBJ1-1; the match to TRBD1 covers 10 bases. The germline V gene has CDR1 SGHTA and CDR2 FQGNSA. The CDR3 covers 17 residues. Trimming at V came to 5 bases and at J to 5 bases, leaving 14 bases not matched to a gene. The CDR3 loop is CASSRRPGTGAGTEAFF. The CDR3 bases are TGTGCCAGCAGCCGCCGTCCCGGGACAGGGGCTGGTACTGAAGCTTTCTTT.